This T cell receptor beta chain is from a study of metastatic and nonmetastatic thyroid tumors. Study-wide findings and caveats: For both blood and tumor, malignant thyroid tumors reportedly showed significantly higher TCR beta diversity than benign nodules did.

V was clipped by 3 bases and J by 0 bases, with 12 bases between them. There are 17 residues in the CDR3. The germline CDR1 and CDR2 sequences are SGHTA and FQGTGA. Every patient underwent thyroid surgery untreated. This clone came up a few times. Its antigen is still unknown. Via MiXCR, TCRdb re-called the PCR reads. The sample has 60,000 to 75,000 clones, 4% to 4.5% seen once. The chain joins TRBV7-3 to TRBJ2-6; D is undetermined. Sequencing was done on a sample of blood. The TCR originated in a female donor with papillary thyroid cancer or a benign thyroid nodule (not recorded which). Some clones in this sample may be carry-over from other donors' samples. The CDR3 bases are TGTGCCAGCAGCTTGGTAGGGTCTAGCTCTGGGGCCAACGTCCTGACTTTC. Translated, it gives CASSLVGSSSGANVLTF.